This TCR beta chain stems from a study of blood T cells in healthy people across ages. Notes on the study in general: Reliance upon unsorted PBMCs precluded definitive naive versus antigen-experienced comparison.

Details on this clonotype: What it binds is unknown.

Together with a sample-barcoded 5' primer, a J-beta primer mix was included in a second PCR lasting roughly 6 to 12 cycles. Via MiXCR, TCRdb re-called the 5' RACE reads, giving one row per CDR3 protein. The sample lists some 1,800,000 distinct CDR3 sequences; about two fifths were seen once. This CDR3 has 13 amino acids. V was trimmed by 6 bases and J by 7 bases, leaving 19 bases between them. Germline CDR1 DFQATT, CDR2 SNEGSKA (reference sequence). Source material: blood. The chain is built from TRBV20-1 and TRBJ2-7; D might be TRBD2 (6 bases). This receptor was obtained from a human donor in good health. The CDR3 here is CSAHLGGTQEQYF. The CDR3 DNA sequence: TGCAGTGCACATCTTGGGGGGACCCAAGAGCAGTACTTC.